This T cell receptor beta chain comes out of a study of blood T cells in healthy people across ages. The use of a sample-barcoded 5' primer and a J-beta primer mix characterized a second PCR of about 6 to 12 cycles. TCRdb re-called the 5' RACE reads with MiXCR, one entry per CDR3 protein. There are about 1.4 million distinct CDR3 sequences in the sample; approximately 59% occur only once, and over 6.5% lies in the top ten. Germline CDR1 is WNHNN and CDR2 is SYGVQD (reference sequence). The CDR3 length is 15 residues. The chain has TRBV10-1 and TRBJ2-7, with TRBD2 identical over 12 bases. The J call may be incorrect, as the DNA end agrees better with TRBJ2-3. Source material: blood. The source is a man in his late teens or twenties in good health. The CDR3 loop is CASRVLAGGEDAQYF. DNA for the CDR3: TGCGCCAGCAGGGTACTAGCGGGAGGTGAGGATGCGCAGTATTTT.